The sequence of this T cell receptor (beta chain) was determined in a study of patients and donors after allogeneic stem cell transplantation. TCRdb reprocessed the RT-PCR reads with MiXCR, giving one entry per CDR3 protein. In the table there are under 2,500 distinct CDR3 sequences, around 30% of which are singletons. The V gene's germline CDR1 is SGHVS and CDR2 FNYEAQ. CDR3 size: 13 residues. The ends lost 5 bases at V and 11 bases at J; junction bases unmatched: 7. J is TRBJ1-4 and V is TRBV7-6; 8 bases agree with TRBD1. The sample consisted of blood, either unsorted or a sorted T cell fraction (not recorded which). The receptor was isolated from a human donor who was either an allogeneic HSCT recipient or a stem cell or donor lymphocyte infusion donor (not recorded which). It is not recorded whose cells these are; they may come from a transplant donor. The CDR3 DNA sequence: TGTGCCAGCAGCAAACAGGGGGGGGATAAACTGTTTTTT. Amino acid sequence: CASSKQGGDKLFF.